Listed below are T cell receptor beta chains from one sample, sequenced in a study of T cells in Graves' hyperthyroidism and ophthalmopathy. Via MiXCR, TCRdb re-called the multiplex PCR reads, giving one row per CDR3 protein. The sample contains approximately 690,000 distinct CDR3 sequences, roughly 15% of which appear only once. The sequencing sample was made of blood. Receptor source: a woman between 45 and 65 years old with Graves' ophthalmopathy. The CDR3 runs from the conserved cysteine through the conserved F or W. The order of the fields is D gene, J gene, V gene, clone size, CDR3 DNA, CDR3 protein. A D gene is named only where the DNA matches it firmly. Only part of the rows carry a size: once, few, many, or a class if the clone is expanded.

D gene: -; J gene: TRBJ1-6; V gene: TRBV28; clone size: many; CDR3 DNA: TGTGCCAGCAGTTTAGCCCCTTTCCCCCTCCACTTT; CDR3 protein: CASSLAPFPLHF
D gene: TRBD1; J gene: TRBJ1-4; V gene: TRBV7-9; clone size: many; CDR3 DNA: TGTGCCAGCAGCCTCGGACAGGGGGAGTGGAATGAAAAACTGTTTTTT; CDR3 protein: CASSLGQGEWNEKLFF
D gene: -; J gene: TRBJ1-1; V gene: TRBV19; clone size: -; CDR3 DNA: TGTGCCAGTAGTATAGGGGCCATCACTGAAGCTTTCTTT; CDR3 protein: CASSIGAITEAFF
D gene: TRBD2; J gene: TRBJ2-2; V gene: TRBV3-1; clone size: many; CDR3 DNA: TGTGCCAGCAGCCAAGCGACTAGCAAATACACCGGGGAGCTGTTTTTT; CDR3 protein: CASSQATSKYTGELFF
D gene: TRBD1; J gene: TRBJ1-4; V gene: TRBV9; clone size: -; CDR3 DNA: TGTGCCAGCAGCGAGGGGACAGGGGCTCGAGGCAATGAAAAACTGTTTTTT; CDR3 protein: CASSEGTGARGNEKLFF
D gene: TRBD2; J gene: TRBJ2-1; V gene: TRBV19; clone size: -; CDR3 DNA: TGTGCCAGTAGTATTGGGACTAGCGGGAGAGATGAGCAGTTCTTC; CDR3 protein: CASSIGTSGRDEQFF
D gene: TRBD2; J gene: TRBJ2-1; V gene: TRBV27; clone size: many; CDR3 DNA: TGTGCCAGCAGTTTGAATGTAGCGGGAGGGCCGATTTATAATGAGCAGTTCTTC; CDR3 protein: CASSLNVAGGPIYNEQFF
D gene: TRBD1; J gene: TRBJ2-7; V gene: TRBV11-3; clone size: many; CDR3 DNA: TGTGCCAGCAGAAGTACAGGGACAGGGGTCTACGAGCAGTACTTC; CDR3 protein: CASRSTGTGVYEQYF
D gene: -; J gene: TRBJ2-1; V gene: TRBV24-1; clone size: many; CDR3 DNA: TGTGCCACCGGGCGAGGGAATCGGGGAGAGCAGTTCTTC; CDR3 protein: CATGRGNRGEQFF
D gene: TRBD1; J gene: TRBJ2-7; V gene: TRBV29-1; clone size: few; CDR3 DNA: TGCAGCGTCCGAGAGACAGGGTCTACCTACTCCTACGAGCAGTACTTC; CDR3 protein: CSVRETGSTYSYEQYF
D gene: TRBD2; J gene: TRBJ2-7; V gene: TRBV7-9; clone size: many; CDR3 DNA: TGTGCCAGCAGCTCAGTCGGGAGGGGTTCTCCCTACGAGCAGTACTTC; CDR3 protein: CASSSVGRGSPYEQYF
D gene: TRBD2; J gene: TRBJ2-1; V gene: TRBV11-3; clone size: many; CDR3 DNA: TGTGCCAGCAGCATTCTAGCGGGAGGCAATGAGCAGTTCTTC; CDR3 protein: CASSILAGGNEQFF
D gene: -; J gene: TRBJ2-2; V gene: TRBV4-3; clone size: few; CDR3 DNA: TGCGCCAGCAGGGTCCTAGCGAACACCGGGGAGCTGTTTTTT; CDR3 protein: CASRVLANTGELFF
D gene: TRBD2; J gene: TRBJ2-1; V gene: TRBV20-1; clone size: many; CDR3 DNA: TGCAGTGCTAGGTTACTAGCGGGGAGGAATGAGCAGTTCTTC; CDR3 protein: CSARLLAGRNEQFF
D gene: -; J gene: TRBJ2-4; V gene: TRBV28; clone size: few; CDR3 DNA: TGTGCGACAACAACCGGGACAACAATCCTTCAGTACTTC; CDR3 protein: CATTTGTTILQYF
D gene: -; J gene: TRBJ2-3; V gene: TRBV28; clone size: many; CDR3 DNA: TGTGCCAGCCGCTTTCGCTTTAGGGGGGCTAAGGCAGATACGCAGTATTTT; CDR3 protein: CASRFRFRGAKADTQYF